A selection of T cell receptor beta chains follows, all from one sample in a study of tumor and adjacent non-tumor tissue in lung cancer. TCRdb fed the multiplex PCR reads into MiXCR, producing one record per CDR3 protein. The table records fewer than 150,000 distinct CDR3 sequences, approximately 66% of them present only once. Sequencing was performed on lung tumor tissue. Receptor source: a man aged 55-75 years with small cell lung cancer. CDR3s include the opening cysteine and the closing phenylalanine or tryptophan. The order of the fields is CDR3 protein, CDR3 DNA, J gene, V gene, clone size, D gene. D genes are given only for firm matches. Size tells how often a clone was seen (once, few, many) or the class of an expanded clone, and some rows leave it out.

cdr3_aa: CASSYQIGGWAQETQYF
cdr3_nt: TGTGCCAGCAGTTACCAGATAGGAGGATGGGCCCAAGAGACCCAGTACTTC
j_call: TRBJ2-5
v_call: TRBV6-2/TRBV6-3
clone_size: many
d_call: -

cdr3_aa: CASRQLAGEGYNEQFF
cdr3_nt: TGTGCCAGCAGACAACTAGCGGGAGAGGGATACAATGAGCAGTTCTTC
j_call: TRBJ2-1
v_call: TRBV11-2
clone_size: many
d_call: TRBD2

cdr3_aa: CIARDSSGRAAVQFF
cdr3_nt: TGCATTGCTAGAGATTCTAGCGGGAGGGCCGCTGTGCAGTTCTTC
j_call: TRBJ2-1
v_call: TRBV20-1
clone_size: few
d_call: TRBD2

cdr3_aa: CASSLVAVTNTGEPFF
cdr3_nt: TGTGCCAGCAGCTTGGTAGCGGTGACGAACACCGGGGAGCCGTTTTTT
j_call: TRBJ2-2
v_call: TRBV5-4
clone_size: -
d_call: -

cdr3_aa: CSVQTGDEQYF
cdr3_nt: TGCAGCGTGCAGACAGGGGATGAGCAGTACTTC
j_call: TRBJ2-7
v_call: TRBV29-1
clone_size: many
d_call: TRBD1

cdr3_aa: CASSLGNTGFEEKLFF
cdr3_nt: TGTGCCAGCAGCTTAGGTAACACAGGGTTTGAAGAAAAACTGTTTTTT
j_call: TRBJ1-4
v_call: TRBV13
clone_size: -
d_call: -

cdr3_aa: CASNDRGSSYTDTQYF
cdr3_nt: TGTGCCAGCAATGATCGGGGGTCTAGCTACACAGATACACAGTATTTT
j_call: TRBJ2-3
v_call: TRBV2
clone_size: -
d_call: -

cdr3_aa: CASRHGLAGPTGELFF
cdr3_nt: TGTGCCAGCAGACACGGACTAGCGGGTCCCACCGGGGAGCTGTTTTTT
j_call: TRBJ2-2
v_call: TRBV6-1
clone_size: -
d_call: TRBD2

cdr3_aa: CASSSSGHNPPFHF
cdr3_nt: TGTGCCAGCAGCTCCTCAGGACATAATCCACCCTTCCACTTT
j_call: TRBJ1-6
v_call: TRBV11-1
clone_size: -
d_call: -

cdr3_aa: CASSVDLASTEAFF
cdr3_nt: TGTGCCAGTAGTGTAGATCTTGCAAGCACTGAAGCTTTCTTT
j_call: TRBJ1-1
v_call: TRBV11-2
clone_size: -
d_call: -

cdr3_aa: CASGGARGSDEQFF
cdr3_nt: TGTGCCAGCGGGGGGGCTAGAGGGTCCGATGAGCAGTTCTTC
j_call: TRBJ2-1
v_call: TRBV11-2
clone_size: once
d_call: -

cdr3_aa: CASRPQVASTEAFF
cdr3_nt: TGTGCCAGCAGACCACAGGTTGCGAGCACTGAAGCTTTCTTT
j_call: TRBJ1-1
v_call: TRBV6-1
clone_size: -
d_call: -

cdr3_aa: CVSSGTIAVSTDTQYF
cdr3_nt: TGTGTCAGCAGTGGAACAATAGCGGTTAGCACAGATACGCAGTATTTT
j_call: TRBJ2-3
v_call: TRBV12-3/TRBV12-4
clone_size: -
d_call: -

cdr3_aa: CAWTGTGSYNEQFF
cdr3_nt: TGTGCCTGGACCGGGACAGGGTCCTACAATGAGCAGTTCTTC
j_call: TRBJ2-1
v_call: TRBV30
clone_size: -
d_call: TRBD1